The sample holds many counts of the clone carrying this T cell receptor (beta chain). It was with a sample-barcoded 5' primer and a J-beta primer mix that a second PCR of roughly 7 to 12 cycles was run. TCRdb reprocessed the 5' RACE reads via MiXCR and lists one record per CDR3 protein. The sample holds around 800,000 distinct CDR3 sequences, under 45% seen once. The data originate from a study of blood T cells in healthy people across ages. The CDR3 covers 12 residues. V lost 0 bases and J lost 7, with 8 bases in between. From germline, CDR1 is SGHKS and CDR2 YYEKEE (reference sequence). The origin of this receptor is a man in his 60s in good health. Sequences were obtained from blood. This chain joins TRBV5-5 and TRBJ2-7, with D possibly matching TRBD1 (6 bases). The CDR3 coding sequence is TGTGCCAGCAGCTTGGGGGGACAAGAGCAGTACTTC. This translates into CASSLGGQEQYF.